The T cell receptor (beta chain) described here comes from a study of T cells in Graves' hyperthyroidism and ophthalmopathy (dated by TCRdb to the late 2010s). Some background on the complete study: Peripheral blood samples were taken at initial diagnosis, before any treatment was given. Prospective prediction of ophthalmopathy was tested in an independent validation cohort of 18 to 20 hyperthyroidism patients and 17 patients who later progressed to ophthalmopathy. For training and testing, the 100 or so patients in the discovery cohort were randomly divided in a 7:3 ratio. Thyroid tissue and blood T-cell repertoires from about 6 Graves' hyperthyroidism patients were also compared in the study. Following sampling, methimazole starting at 30 mg daily was given to hyperthyroidism patients, and high-dose intravenous methylprednisolone was given to ophthalmopathy patients. TCR Vbeta CDR3 sequencing of 120 to 150 peripheral blood samples (approximately 44 ophthalmopathy, 70 to 85 hyperthyroidism and roughly 17 progressor patients) is reported in the paper. TCR V-J signatures able to tell the groups apart were searched for in a discovery cohort of 90 to 100 patients, of whom 40 to 45 had Graves' ophthalmopathy and roughly 58 had stable Graves' hyperthyroidism. Points the paper makes about the study in general: A 13 V-J signature model separated ophthalmopathy from stable hyperthyroidism, with around 90% sensitivity and just under 84% specificity in cross-validation and 80%/75% in testing. No statistical method was used to fix the sample size in advance, and group allocation was not hidden from the investigators. Most expanded thyroid clonotypes (frequency above 0.001) were also found in blood, which suggests that blood repertoires may mirror thyroid immune responses. In validation, the model predicted progression to ophthalmopathy a median of roughly 6.5 months before onset, with about 67% sensitivity and 72.22% specificity.

Hyperthyroidism patients were newly diagnosed, with disease duration under 2 months, and aged 18 to 65 years. Patients with uncontrolled infections, other autoimmune diseases, pregnancy or lactation were excluded. Diagnoses were based on clinical symptoms, serum thyroxine and TRAb, thyroid ultrasound and orbital computed tomography. Blood from progressor patients was drawn when they were first diagnosed with hyperthyroidism, before any ophthalmopathy symptoms appeared. PBMCs were separated from over 9 ml of fresh peripheral blood using Ficoll-Paque density gradient centrifugation. Progressor patients were first diagnosed with Graves' hyperthyroidism and then developed ophthalmopathy during follow-up. Total RNA was extracted with Trizol reagent, and quality was checked on an Agilent 2100 Bioanalyzer. Turning to this clonotype: This receptor's antigen is unknown. There are no base qualities to consult, and no much larger clone falls within one base.

TCR beta CDR3 regions were amplified from RNA transcripts. For the first round of RT-PCR on the TCR CDR3, the HTBI primer set was used together with the Qiagen OneStep RT-PCR kit. Libraries were constructed in a second round of multiplex PCR, after which size selection and purification were carried out. The libraries were sequenced on an Illumina HiSeq2000 using paired-end 100 bp reads. The authors processed their data as follows. SOAPnuke was used to process the raw data, removing reads that contained adapters or uncalled bases, had a mean Phred below 15, or lacked an exact match to the constant primer or identifier. COPE v1.2.5 was used to merge high-quality paired reads, and clonotypes were defined as unique nucleotide sequences. MiTCR v1.1 was used to align the clonotypes against IMGT TRBV, TRBD and TRBJ reference segments. The analysis included only V-J combinations with a frequency above 0.0001, which together covered over 98% of the repertoires. The TCS score was defined as F50 (clonal expansion) divided by E x V (chaos), with BLOSUM62-based TCRdist calculated between CDR3 peptides within each V-J. Welch's t-statistics and random forest reduced 500 to 550 V-J features to 13, which were used in a naive Bayes classifier (R e1071). TCRdb took the public reads, trimmed them with fastp at Q25, ran MiXCR for clone calling and kept in-frame beta chains. Rows are combined by CDR3 protein, so each entry shows the most common genes and DNA. The V and J calls and clone size come from TCRdb's table, not from the authors' own analysis. The sample table lists 130,000 to 150,000 distinct CDR3 sequences, around 21% of them with a count of one. The ten largest make up around 70% of the sample.

Sequencing input: blood. The receptor was isolated from a woman between 45 and 60 years old with Graves' hyperthyroidism that later progressed to Graves' ophthalmopathy.

The nucleotide sequence reads as follows: TGTGCCACCAGTGATTTCGGGCGGCAAGGCCTCGATGAGCAGTTCTTC. Its translation reads: CATSDFGRQGLDEQFF. The rearranged chain carries TRBV24-1 and TRBJ2-1, with no D gene named confidently. According to the germline V gene, CDR1 reads KGHDR and CDR2 reads SFDVKD. From cysteine to phenylalanine, the CDR3 is 16 amino acids long. CDR3 DNA only is kept here, 48 bases in frame from base 1. V is clipped by 1 base and J by 8 bases, and the sequence between their germline boundaries is 17 bases long.